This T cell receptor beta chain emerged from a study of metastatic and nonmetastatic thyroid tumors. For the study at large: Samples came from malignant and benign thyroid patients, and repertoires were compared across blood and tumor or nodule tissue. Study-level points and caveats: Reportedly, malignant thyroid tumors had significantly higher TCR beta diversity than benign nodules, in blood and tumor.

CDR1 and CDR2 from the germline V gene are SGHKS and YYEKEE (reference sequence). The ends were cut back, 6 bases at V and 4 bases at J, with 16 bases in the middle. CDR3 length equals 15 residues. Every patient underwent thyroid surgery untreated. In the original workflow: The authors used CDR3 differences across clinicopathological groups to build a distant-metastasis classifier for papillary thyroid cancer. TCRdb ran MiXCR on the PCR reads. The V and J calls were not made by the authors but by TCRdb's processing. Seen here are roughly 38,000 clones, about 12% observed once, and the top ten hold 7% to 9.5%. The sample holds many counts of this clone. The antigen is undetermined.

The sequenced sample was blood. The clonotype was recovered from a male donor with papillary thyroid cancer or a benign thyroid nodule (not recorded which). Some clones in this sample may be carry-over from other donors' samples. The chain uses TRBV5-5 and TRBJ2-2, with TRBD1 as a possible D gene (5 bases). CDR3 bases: TGTGCCAGCACACCCCGGCAGGGCGGCACCGGGGAGCTGTTTTTT. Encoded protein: CASTPRQGGTGELFF.